The following is a T cell receptor (beta chain) sequence with its context. The PCR made use of 60 Vbeta and 13 Jbeta primers. Clones were sequenced by immunoSEQ multiplex PCR, and TCRdb holds only the in-frame ones, with some missing. The table lists about 98,000 clones, around 86% of them singletons. The data were obtained in a study of cytomegalovirus exposure and HLA in healthy donors. The V end lost 3 bases, the J end lost 1 base, and 7 bases lay between the germline ends. Per germline, CDR1 SGHAT and CDR2 FQNNGV. The CDR3 contains 14 residues. Donors counted as nominally healthy when sampled, yet unrecorded immune exposures were likely.

The clonotype comes from a female donor in good health and CMV-seropositive. Sequencing was done on a sample of PBMCs. V usage is TRBV11-2 and J usage is TRBJ1-5, with a possible D match to TRBD1 (5 bases). CDR3 DNA sequence: TGTGCCAGCAGCTTGGGGGGAAGCAATCAGCCCCAGCATTTT. Protein product: CASSLGGSNQPQHF.